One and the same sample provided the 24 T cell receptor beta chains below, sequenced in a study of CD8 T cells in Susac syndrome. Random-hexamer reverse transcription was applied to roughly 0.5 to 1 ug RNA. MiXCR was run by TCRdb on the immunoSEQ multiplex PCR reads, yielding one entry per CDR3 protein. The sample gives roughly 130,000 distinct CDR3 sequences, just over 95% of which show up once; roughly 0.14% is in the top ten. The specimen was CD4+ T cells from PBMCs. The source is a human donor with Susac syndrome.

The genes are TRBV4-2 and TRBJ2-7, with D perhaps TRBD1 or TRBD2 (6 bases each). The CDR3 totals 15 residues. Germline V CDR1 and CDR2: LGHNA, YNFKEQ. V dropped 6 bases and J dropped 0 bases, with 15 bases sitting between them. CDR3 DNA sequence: TGTGCCAGCAGATCCGGGGGCCCCTTCTCCTACGAGCAGTACTTC. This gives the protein CASRSGGPFSYEQYF.

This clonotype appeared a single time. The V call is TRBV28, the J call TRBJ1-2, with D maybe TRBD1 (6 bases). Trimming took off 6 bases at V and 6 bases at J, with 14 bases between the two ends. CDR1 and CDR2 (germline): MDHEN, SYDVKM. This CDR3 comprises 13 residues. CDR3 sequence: CASRPTGRDGYTF. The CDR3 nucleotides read TGTGCCAGCAGACCCACAGGGAGGGATGGCTACACCTTC.

The CDR3 loop reads CASSLLTGWVVETQYF. CDR3 DNA sequence: TGTGCCAGCAGCCTGCTGACAGGGTGGGTGGTGGAGACCCAGTACTTC. The chain couples TRBV28 to TRBJ2-5, with 7 bases matching TRBD1. V lost 6 bases and J lost 5; bases outside the gene matches: 15. Looked up from germline, CDR1 is MDHEN and CDR2 is SYDVKM. The CDR3 length is 16 residues.

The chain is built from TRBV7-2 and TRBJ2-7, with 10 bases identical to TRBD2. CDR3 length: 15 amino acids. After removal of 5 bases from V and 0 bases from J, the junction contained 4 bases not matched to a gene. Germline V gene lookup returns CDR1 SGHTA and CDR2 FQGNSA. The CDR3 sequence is CASSPGLAFSYEQYF. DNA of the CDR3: TGTGCCAGCAGCCCGGGACTAGCGTTCTCCTACGAGCAGTACTTC.

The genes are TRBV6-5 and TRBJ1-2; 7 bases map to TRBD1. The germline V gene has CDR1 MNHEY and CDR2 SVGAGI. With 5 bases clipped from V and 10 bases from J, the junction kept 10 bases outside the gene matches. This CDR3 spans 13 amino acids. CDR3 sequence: CASSDPGQPDYTF. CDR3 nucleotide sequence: TGTGCCAGCAGTGATCCGGGACAGCCAGACTACACCTTC.

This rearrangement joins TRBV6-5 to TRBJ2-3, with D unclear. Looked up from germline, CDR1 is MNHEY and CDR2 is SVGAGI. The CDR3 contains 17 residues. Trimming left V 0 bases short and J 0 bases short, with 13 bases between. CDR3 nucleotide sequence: TGTGCCAGCAGTTACTCGTCTGTACGGGCGAGCACAGATACGCAGTATTTT. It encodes CASSYSSVRASTDTQYF.

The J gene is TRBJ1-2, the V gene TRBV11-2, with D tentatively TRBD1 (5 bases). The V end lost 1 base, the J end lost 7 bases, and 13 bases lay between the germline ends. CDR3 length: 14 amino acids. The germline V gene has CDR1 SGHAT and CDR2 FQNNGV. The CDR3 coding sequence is TGTGCCAGCAGCTTAGCGGGGCAGGCGGGTGGCTACACCTTC. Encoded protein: CASSLAGQAGGYTF.

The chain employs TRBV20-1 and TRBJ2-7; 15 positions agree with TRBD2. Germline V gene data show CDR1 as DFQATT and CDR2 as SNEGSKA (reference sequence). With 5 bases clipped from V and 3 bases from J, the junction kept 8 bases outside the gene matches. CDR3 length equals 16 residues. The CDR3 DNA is TGCAGTGCTCCTAAGGGGACTAGCGGGAGGATCTACGAGCAGTACTTC. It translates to CSAPKGTSGRIYEQYF.

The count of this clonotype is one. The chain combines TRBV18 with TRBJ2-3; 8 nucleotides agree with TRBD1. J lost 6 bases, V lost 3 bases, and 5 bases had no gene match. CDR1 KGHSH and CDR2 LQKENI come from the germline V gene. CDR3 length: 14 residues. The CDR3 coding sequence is TGTGCCAGCTCACCGACAGGGGCAAGGGATACGCAGTATTTT. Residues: CASSPTGARDTQYF.

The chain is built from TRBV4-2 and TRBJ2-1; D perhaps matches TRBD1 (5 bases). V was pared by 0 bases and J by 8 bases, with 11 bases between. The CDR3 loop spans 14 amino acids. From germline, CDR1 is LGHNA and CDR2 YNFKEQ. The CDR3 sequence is CASSQDGAQYEQFF. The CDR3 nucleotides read TGTGCCAGCAGCCAAGATGGGGCCCAATATGAGCAGTTCTTC.

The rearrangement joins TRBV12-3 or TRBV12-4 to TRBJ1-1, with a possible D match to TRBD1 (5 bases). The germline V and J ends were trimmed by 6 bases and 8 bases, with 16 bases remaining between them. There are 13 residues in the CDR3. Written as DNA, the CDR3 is TGTGCCAGCAGGCACGGGGGGACGGAAGAAGCTTTCTTT. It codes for CASRHGGTEEAFF.

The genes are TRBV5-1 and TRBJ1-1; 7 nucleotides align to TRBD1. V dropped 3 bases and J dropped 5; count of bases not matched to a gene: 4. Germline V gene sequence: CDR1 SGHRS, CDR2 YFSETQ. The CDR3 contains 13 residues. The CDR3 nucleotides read TGCGCCAGCAGCTCACAGGGGAGTACTGAAGCTTTCTTT. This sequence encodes CASSSQGSTEAFF.

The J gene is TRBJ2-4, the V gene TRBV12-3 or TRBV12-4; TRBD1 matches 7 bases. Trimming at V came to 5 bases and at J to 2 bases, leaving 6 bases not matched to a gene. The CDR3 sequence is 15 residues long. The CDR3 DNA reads TGTGCCAGCAGTCCGAGGGACAGATCCAAAAACATTCAGTACTTC. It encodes CASSPRDRSKNIQYF.

DNA of the CDR3: TGTGCCAGCCTTCGAGGGAGGGAGAGAGAGACCCAGTACTTC. Amino acids: CASLRGRERETQYF. The V gene is TRBV6-2 or TRBV6-3, the J gene TRBJ2-5; 7 bases match TRBD2. There are 14 residues in the CDR3. V dropped 8 bases and J dropped 4; count of bases not matched to a gene: 10. Germline V gives CDR1 MNHEY, CDR2 SVGEGT.

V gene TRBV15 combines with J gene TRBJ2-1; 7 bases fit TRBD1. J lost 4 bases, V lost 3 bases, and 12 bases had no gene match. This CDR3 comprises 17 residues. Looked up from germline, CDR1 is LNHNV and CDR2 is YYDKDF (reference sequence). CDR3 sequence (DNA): TGTGCCACCAGCAGGGTTAGACAGGGTAGGGCATACAATGAGCAGTTCTTC. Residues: CATSRVRQGRAYNEQFF.

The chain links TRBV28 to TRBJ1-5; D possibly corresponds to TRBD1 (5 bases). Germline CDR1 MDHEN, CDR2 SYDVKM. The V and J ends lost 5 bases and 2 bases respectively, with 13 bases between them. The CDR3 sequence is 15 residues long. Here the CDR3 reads CASSAARGGNQPQHF. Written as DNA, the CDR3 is TGTGCCAGCAGTGCAGCAAGGGGAGGCAATCAGCCCCAGCATTTT.

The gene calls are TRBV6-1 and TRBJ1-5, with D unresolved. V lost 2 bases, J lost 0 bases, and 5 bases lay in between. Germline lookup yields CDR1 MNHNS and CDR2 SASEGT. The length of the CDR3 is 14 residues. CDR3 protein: CASSESYSNQPQHF. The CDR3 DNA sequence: TGTGCCAGCAGTGAATCGTATAGCAATCAGCCCCAGCATTTT.

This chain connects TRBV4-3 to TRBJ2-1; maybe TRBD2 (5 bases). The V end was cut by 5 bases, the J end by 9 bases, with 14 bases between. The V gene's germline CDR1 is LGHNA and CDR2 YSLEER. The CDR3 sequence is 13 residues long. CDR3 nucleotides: TGCGCCAGCAGCTCCCGCACTGGGAGTGAGCAGTTCTTC. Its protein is CASSSRTGSEQFF.

CDR3 bases: TGTGCCAGCAGCATAATGGGACTAGGGGGGGAGACCCAGTACTTC. Translated: CASSIMGLGGETQYF. V and J are TRBV7-2 and TRBJ2-5; 8 bases align to TRBD2. Germline CDR1 and CDR2: SGHTA and FQGNSA. The trim removed 5 bases at V and 5 bases at J, leaving 10 bases unmatched. The CDR3 is 15 amino acids. Drawing the rest from reference TRBV7-2 and TRBJ2-5, the complete variable domain is GAGVSQSPSNKVTEKGKDVELRCDPISGHTALYWYRQSLGQGLEFLIYFQGNSAPDKSGLPSDRFSAERTGGSVSTLTIQRTQQEDSAVYLCASSIMGLGGETQYFGPGTRLLVL.

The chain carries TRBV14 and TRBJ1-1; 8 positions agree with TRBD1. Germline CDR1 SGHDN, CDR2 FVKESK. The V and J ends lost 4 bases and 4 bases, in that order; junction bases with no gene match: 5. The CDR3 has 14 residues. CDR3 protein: CASSLQTGGTEAFF. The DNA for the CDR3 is TGTGCCAGCAGCCTCCAAACAGGGGGCACTGAAGCTTTCTTT.

CDR3 in DNA: TGCAGCGTTGAAGACAGGGGGTCACTGAACACTGAAGCTTTCTTT. Its protein product is CSVEDRGSLNTEAFF. The V gene is TRBV29-1, the J gene TRBJ1-1; the match to TRBD1 covers 7 bases. The length of the CDR3 is 15 residues. With V trimmed by 0 bases and J by 0 bases, 4 bases remained unmatched. CDR1 SQVTM and CDR2 ANQGSEA come from the germline V gene.

The chain's CDR3 is CASSPYTVSNQPQHF. The CDR3 nucleotides are TGTGCCAGCAGCCCCTACACGGTTAGCAATCAGCCCCAGCATTTT. The rearrangement links TRBV7-2 to TRBJ1-5, with no clear D. The CDR3 has 15 residues. Deletions cut 5 bases from V and 0 bases from J, with 11 bases between. CDR1 and CDR2 from the germline V gene are SGHTA and FQGNSA.

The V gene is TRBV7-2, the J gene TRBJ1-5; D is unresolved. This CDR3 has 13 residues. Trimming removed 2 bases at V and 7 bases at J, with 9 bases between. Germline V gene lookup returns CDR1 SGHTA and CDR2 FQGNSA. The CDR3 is CASSLTSGQPQHF. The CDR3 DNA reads TGTGCCAGCAGCTTAACCTCGGGCCAGCCCCAGCATTTT.

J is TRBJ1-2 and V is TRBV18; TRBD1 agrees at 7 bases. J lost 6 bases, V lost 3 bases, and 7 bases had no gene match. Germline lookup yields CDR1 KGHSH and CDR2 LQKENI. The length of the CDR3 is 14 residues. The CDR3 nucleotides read TGTGCCAGCTCACCCGCAACAGGGGAGGATGGCTACACCTTC. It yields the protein CASSPATGEDGYTF. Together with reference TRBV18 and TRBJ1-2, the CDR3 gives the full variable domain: NAGVMQNPRHLVRRRGQEARLRCSPMKGHSHVYWYRQLPEEGLKFMVYLQKENIIDESGMPKERFSAEFPKEGPSILRIQQVVRGDSAAYFCASSPATGEDGYTFGSGTRLTVV.